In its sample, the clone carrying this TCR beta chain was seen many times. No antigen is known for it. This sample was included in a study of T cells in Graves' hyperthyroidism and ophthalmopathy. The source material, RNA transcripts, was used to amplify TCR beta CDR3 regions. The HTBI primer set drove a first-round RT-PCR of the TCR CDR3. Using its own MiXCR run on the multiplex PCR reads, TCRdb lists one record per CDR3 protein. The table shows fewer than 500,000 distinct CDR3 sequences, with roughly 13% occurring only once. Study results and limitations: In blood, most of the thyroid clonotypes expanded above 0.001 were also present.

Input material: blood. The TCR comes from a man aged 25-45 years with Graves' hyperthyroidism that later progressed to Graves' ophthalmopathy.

CDR3 DNA: TGTGCCAGCAGCTTTTTGTCACGGGAAAAACTGTTTTTT. As protein: CASSFLSREKLFF. The chain carries TRBV7-9 and TRBJ1-4; D uncertain. V shed 3 bases and J shed 8 bases, with 10 bases lying between them. Germline lookup yields CDR1 SEHNR and CDR2 FQNEAQ (reference sequence). CDR3 length equals 13 residues.